The rows below give T cell receptor beta chains drawn from one sample of a study of cytomegalovirus exposure and HLA in healthy donors. Some clones are missing from TCRdb's copy, which holds only in-frame ones; the method was immunoSEQ multiplex PCR. The profile covers 130,000 or so clones, with 85% to 90% appearing a single time and 3% to 3.5% taken by the ten largest. Sequencing input: PBMCs. These TCRs come from a man aged 30-40 years in good health and CMV-seronegative. CDR3s include the opening cysteine and the closing phenylalanine or tryptophan. Fields, in order: clone size, CDR3 length, V gene, D gene, J gene, CDR3 DNA, CDR3 protein. The D gene is left open where the match is weak. The size field is filled for only some rows; it gives once, few, many or a size class.

clone_size: once; cdr3_length: 14; v_call: TRBV7-2; d_call: .; j_call: TRBJ2-2; cdr3_nt: TGTGCCAGCAGCTTCCAAACTAGCCACGGGGAGCTGTTTTTT; cdr3_aa: CASSFQTSHGELFF
clone_size: .; cdr3_length: 14; v_call: TRBV2; d_call: .; j_call: TRBJ1-5; cdr3_nt: TGTGCCAGCAGTGTTAGAGCTAACAATCAGCCCCAGCATTTT; cdr3_aa: CASSVRANNQPQHF
clone_size: few; cdr3_length: 16; v_call: TRBV7-9; d_call: TRBD2; j_call: TRBJ2-7; cdr3_nt: TGTGCCAGCAGCTACGGGACTAGCGGGGGGACCGACGAGCAGTACTTC; cdr3_aa: CASSYGTSGGTDEQYF
clone_size: .; cdr3_length: 12; v_call: TRBV19; d_call: .; j_call: TRBJ2-1; cdr3_nt: TGTGCCAGTAGTATTGGGGCTAATGAGCAGTTCTTC; cdr3_aa: CASSIGANEQFF
clone_size: .; cdr3_length: 16; v_call: TRBV27; d_call: TRBD2; j_call: TRBJ2-2; cdr3_nt: TGTGCCAGCAGTTTCTCTAGCGGGGGGGCCCCCGGGGAGCTGTTTTTT; cdr3_aa: CASSFSSGGAPGELFF
clone_size: .; cdr3_length: 13; v_call: TRBV18; d_call: TRBD1; j_call: TRBJ2-7; cdr3_nt: TGTGCCAGCTCAGGGACAGGGACCTACGAGCAGTACTTC; cdr3_aa: CASSGTGTYEQYF
clone_size: .; cdr3_length: 15; v_call: TRBV6-1; d_call: .; j_call: TRBJ1-1; cdr3_nt: TGTGCCAGCAGTGAAGTCGGGGGTAGGGGTGCTGAAGCTTTCTTT; cdr3_aa: CASSEVGGRGAEAFF
clone_size: .; cdr3_length: 15; v_call: TRBV4-2; d_call: .; j_call: TRBJ1-3; cdr3_nt: TGTGCCAGCAGCCAAGAGTCTACAGATGGAAACACCATATATTTT; cdr3_aa: CASSQESTDGNTIYF
clone_size: few; cdr3_length: 15; v_call: TRBV5-1; d_call: TRBD1; j_call: TRBJ1-6; cdr3_nt: TGCGCCAGCAGCTTGGGCGGGACAGATAATTCACCCCTCCACTTT; cdr3_aa: CASSLGGTDNSPLHF
clone_size: .; cdr3_length: 16; v_call: TRBV4-1; d_call: .; j_call: TRBJ1-5; cdr3_nt: TGCGCCAGCAGCCCTAGGGGATTGGGGAGCAATCAGCCCCAGCATTTT; cdr3_aa: CASSPRGLGSNQPQHF
clone_size: few; cdr3_length: 15; v_call: TRBV19; d_call: TRBD2; j_call: TRBJ2-7; cdr3_nt: TGTGCCAGTAGTAATGCGGGGGGGGCCTCCTACGAGCAGTACTTC; cdr3_aa: CASSNAGGASYEQYF
clone_size: .; cdr3_length: 15; v_call: TRBV27; d_call: .; j_call: TRBJ1-5; cdr3_nt: TGTGCCAGCAGTTTATTGGGAGGAGGGAATCAGCCCCAGCATTTT; cdr3_aa: CASSLLGGGNQPQHF
clone_size: .; cdr3_length: 15; v_call: TRBV19; d_call: .; j_call: TRBJ2-1; cdr3_nt: TGTGCCAGTATCCCCCGAGGCGGGGGCCCTCGGGAGCAGTTCTTC; cdr3_aa: CASIPRGGGPREQFF
clone_size: .; cdr3_length: 14; v_call: TRBV6-5; d_call: .; j_call: TRBJ1-2; cdr3_nt: TGTGCCAGCACCCAATACTCAGGGAACTATGGCTACACCTTC; cdr3_aa: CASTQYSGNYGYTF
clone_size: once; cdr3_length: 15; v_call: TRBV5-1; d_call: .; j_call: TRBJ1-1; cdr3_nt: TGCGCCAGCAGCTTGGACAGGCTGGGGAAGACTGAAGCTTTCTTT; cdr3_aa: CASSLDRLGKTEAFF
clone_size: .; cdr3_length: 14; v_call: TRBV10-3; d_call: TRBD2; j_call: TRBJ2-3; cdr3_nt: TGTGCCATCAGTGAGAGCGGGGGCACAGATACGCAGTATTTT; cdr3_aa: CAISESGGTDTQYF
clone_size: .; cdr3_length: 15; v_call: TRBV25-1; d_call: .; j_call: TRBJ1-1; cdr3_nt: TGTGCCAGCAGCTCGTGGACAGCACCGAACACTGAAGCTTTCTTT; cdr3_aa: CASSSWTAPNTEAFF